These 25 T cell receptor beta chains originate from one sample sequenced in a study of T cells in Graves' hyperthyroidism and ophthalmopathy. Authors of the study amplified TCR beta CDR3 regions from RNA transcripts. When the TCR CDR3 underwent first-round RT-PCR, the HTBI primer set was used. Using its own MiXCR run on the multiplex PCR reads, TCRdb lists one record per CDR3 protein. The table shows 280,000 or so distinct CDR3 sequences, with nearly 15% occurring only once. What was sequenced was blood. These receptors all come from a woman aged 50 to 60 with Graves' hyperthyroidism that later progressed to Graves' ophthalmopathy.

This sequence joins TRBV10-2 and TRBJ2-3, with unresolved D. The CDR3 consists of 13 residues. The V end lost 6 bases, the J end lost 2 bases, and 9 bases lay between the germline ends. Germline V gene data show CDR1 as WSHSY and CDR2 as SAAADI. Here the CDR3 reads CASREDHTDTQYF. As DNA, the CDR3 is TGCGCCAGCAGGGAAGATCACACAGATACGCAGTATTTT.

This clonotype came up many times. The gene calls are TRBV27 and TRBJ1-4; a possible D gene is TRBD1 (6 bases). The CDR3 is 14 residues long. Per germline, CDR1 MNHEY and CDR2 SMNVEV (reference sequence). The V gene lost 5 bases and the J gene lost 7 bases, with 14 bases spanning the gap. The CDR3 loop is CASSPRGIIEKLFF. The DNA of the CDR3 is TGTGCCAGCAGTCCAAGGGGGATTATTGAAAAACTGTTTTTT.

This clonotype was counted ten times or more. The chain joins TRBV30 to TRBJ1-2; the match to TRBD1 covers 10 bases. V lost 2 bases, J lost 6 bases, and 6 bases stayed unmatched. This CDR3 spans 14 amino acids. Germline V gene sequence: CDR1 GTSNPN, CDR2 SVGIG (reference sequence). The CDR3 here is CAWSLDRGQNGYTF. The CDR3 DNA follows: TGTGCCTGGAGTCTTGACAGGGGGCAAAATGGCTACACCTTC. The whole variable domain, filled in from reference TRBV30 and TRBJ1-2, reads SQTIHQWPATLVQPVGSPLSLECTVEGTSNPNLYWYRQAAGRGLQLLFYSVGIGQISSEVPQNLSASRPQDRQFILSSKKLLLSDSGFYLCAWSLDRGQNGYTFGSGTRLTVV.

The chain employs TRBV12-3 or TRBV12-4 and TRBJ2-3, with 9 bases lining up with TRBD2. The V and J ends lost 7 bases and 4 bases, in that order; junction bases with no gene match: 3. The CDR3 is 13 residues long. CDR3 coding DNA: TGTGCCAGCACCTGGACTAGCGCAGATACGCAGTATTTT. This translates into CASTWTSADTQYF.

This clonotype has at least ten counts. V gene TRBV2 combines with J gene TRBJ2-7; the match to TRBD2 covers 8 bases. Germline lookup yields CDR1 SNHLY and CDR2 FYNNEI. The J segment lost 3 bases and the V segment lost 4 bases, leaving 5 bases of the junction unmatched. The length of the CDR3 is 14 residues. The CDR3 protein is CASSVIAGNYEQYF. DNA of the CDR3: TGTGCCAGCAGTGTGATAGCGGGGAACTACGAGCAGTACTTC.

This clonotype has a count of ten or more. CDR3 sequence: CASSPTGATEAFF. In DNA form, the CDR3 reads TGTGCCAGTAGTCCTACAGGGGCGACTGAAGCTTTCTTT. This sequence joins TRBV19 and TRBJ1-1; 7 bases agree with TRBD1. V lost 5 bases, J lost 5 bases, and 5 bases stayed unmatched. Germline lookup yields CDR1 LNHDA and CDR2 SQIVND (reference sequence). The CDR3 sequence is 13 residues long.

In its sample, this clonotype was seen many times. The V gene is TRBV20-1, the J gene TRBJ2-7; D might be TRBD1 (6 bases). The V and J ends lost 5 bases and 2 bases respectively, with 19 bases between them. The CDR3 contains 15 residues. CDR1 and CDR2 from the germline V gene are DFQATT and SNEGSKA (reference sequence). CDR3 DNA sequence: TGCAGTGCTTTAAGGAGTGGGGACATGGCCTACGAGCAGTACTTC. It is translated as CSALRSGDMAYEQYF.

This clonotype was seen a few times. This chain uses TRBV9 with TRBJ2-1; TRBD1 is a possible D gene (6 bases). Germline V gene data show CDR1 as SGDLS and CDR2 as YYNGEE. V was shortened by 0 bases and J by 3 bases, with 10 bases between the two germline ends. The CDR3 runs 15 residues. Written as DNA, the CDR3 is TGTGCCAGCAGCGTAGAACCGGGACACTACAATGAGCAGTTCTTC. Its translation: CASSVEPGHYNEQFF.

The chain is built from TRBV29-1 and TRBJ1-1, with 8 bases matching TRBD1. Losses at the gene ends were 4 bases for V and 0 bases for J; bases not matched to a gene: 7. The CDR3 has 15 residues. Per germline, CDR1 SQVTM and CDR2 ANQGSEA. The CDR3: CSVVGVDRVNTEAFF. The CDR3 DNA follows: TGCAGCGTTGTGGGGGTGGACAGGGTGAACACTGAAGCTTTCTTT.

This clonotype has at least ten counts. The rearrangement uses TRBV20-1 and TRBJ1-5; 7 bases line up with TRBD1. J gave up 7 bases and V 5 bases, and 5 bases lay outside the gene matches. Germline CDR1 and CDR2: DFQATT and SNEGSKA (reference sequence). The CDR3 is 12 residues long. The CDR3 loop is CSAPTGPQPQHF. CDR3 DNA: TGCAGTGCTCCGACAGGGCCCCAGCCCCAGCATTTT.

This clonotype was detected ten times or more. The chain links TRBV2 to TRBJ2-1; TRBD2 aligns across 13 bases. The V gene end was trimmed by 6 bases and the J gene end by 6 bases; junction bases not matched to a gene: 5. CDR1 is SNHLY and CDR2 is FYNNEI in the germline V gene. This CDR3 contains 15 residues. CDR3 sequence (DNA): TGTGCCAGCAGGGATCGGACTAGCGGGAGCAATGAGCAGTTCTTC. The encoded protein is CASRDRTSGSNEQFF.

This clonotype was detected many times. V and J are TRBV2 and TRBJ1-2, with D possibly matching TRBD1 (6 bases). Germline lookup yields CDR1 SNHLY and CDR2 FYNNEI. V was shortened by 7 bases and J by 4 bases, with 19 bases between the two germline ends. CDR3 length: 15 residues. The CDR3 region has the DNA TGTGCCAGCACCCCACAGGGCTCGTTAGGCTATGGCTACACCTTC. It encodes CASTPQGSLGYGYTF.

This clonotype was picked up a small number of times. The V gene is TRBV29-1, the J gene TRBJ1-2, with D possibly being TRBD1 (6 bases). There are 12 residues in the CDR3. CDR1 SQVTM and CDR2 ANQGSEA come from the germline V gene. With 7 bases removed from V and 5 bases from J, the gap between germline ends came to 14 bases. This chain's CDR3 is CSAWTERYGYTF. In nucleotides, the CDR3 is TGCAGCGCCTGGACAGAGAGGTATGGCTACACCTTC.

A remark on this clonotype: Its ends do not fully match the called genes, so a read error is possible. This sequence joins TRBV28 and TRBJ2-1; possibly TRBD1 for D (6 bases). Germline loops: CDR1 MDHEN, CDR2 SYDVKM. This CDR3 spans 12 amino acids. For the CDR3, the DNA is TGTGCCAGCAATGCCGGGGACAATGAGCGGTTCTTC. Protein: CASNAGDNERFF.

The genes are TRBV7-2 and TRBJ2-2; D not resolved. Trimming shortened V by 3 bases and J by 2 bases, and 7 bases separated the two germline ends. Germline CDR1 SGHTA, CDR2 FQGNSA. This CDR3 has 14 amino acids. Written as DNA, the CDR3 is TGTGCCAGCAGCTTGGATCTTAACACCGGGGAGCTGTTTTTT. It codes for CASSLDLNTGELFF.

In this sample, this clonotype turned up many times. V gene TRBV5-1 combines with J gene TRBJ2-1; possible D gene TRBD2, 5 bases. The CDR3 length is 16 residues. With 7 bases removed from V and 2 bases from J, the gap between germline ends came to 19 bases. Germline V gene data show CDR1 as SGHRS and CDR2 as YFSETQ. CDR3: CASEMGGGKAYNEQFF. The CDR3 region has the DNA TGCGCCAGCGAAATGGGCGGAGGTAAGGCCTACAATGAGCAGTTCTTC.

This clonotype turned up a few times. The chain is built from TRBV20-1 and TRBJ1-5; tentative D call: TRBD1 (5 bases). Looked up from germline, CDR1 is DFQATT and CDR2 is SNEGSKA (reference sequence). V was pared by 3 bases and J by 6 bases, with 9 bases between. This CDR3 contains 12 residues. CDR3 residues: CSARGGTQPQHF. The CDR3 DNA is TGCAGTGCTAGGGGTGGGACTCAGCCCCAGCATTTT.

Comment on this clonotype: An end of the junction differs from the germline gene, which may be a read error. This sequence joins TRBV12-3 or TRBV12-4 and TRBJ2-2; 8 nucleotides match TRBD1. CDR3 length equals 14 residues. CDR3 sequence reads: CASKDRVNTRELFF. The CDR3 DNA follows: TGTGCCAGCAAGGACAGGGTAAACACCAGGGAGCTGTTTTTT.

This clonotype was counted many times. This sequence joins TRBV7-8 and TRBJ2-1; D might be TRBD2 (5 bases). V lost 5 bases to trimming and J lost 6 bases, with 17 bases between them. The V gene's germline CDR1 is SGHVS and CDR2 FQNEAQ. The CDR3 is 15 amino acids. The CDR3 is CASSPERVTGNEQFF. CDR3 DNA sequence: TGTGCCAGCAGCCCCGAGAGGGTAACGGGCAATGAGCAGTTCTTC.

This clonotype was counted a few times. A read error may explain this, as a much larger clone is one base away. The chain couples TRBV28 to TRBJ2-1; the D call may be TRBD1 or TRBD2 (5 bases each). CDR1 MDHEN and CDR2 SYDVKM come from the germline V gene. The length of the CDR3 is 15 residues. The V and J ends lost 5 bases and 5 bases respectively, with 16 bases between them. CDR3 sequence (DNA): TGTGCCAGCAGTCCCCCCCGGGACCAACACAATGAGCAGTTCTTC. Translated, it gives CASSPPRDQHNEQFF.

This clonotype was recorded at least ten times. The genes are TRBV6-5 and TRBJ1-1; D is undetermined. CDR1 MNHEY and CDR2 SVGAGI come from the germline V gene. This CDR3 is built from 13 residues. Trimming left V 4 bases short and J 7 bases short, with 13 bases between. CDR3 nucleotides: TGTGCCAGCAGTTCCTCGGACGGATTTGAAGCTTTCTTT. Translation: CASSSSDGFEAFF.

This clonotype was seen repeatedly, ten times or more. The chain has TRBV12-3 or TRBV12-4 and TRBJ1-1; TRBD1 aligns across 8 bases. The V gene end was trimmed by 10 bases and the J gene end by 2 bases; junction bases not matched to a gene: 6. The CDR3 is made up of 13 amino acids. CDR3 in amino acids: CAIRQGTNTEAFF. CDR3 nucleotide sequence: TGTGCCATCCGACAGGGGACTAACACTGAAGCTTTCTTT.

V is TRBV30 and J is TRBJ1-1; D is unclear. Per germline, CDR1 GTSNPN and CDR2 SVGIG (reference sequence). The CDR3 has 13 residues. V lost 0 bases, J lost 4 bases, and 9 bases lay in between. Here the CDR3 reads CAWSVQRGTEAFF. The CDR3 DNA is TGTGCCTGGAGTGTACAACGAGGCACTGAAGCTTTCTTT.

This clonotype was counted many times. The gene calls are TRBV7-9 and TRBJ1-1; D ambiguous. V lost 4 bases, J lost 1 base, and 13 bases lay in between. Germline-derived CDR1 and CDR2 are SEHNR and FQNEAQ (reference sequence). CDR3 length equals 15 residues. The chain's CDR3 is CASSYRLEGNTEAFF. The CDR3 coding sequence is TGTGCCAGCAGCTACCGACTAGAGGGGAACACTGAAGCTTTCTTT.

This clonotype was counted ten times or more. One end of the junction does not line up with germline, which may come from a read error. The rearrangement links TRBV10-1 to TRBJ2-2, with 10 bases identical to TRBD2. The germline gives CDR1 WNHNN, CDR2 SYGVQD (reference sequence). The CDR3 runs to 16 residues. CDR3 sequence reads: CASSDPGLAKTGELFF. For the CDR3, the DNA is TGCGCCAGCAGTGACCCGGGACTAGCGAAAACCGGGGAGCTGTTTTTT.